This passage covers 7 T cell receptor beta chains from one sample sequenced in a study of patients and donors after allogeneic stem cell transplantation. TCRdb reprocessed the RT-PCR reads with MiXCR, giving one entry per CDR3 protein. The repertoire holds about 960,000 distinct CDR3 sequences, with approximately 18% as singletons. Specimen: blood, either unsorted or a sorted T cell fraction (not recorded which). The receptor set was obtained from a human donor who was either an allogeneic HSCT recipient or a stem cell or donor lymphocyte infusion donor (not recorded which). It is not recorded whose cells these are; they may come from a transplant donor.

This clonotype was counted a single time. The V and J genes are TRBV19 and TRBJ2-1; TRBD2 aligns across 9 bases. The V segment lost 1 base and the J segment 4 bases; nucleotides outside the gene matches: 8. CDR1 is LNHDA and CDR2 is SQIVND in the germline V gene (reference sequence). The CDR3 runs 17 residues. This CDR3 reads CASSIALAGGRYNEQFF. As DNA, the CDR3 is TGTGCCAGTAGTATAGCTCTTGCGGGAGGGCGTTACAATGAGCAGTTCTTC.

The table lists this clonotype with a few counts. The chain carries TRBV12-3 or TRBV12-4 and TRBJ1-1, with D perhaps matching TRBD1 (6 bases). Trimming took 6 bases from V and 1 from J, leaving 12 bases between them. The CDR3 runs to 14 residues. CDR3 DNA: TGTGCCAGCAGCCCGGGACACCAGAACACTGAAGCTTTCTTT. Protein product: CASSPGHQNTEAFF.

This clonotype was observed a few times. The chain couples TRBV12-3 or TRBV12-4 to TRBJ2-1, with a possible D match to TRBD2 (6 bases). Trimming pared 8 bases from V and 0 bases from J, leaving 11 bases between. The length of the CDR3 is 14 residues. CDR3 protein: CASERVSSYNEQFF. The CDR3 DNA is TGTGCCAGCGAGCGGGTGAGCTCCTACAATGAGCAGTTCTTC.

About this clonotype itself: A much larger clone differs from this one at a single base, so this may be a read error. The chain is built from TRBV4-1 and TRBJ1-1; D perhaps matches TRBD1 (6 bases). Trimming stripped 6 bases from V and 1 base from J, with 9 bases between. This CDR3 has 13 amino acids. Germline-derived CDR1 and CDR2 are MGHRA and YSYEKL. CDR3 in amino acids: CASRTGWNTEAFF. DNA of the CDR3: TGCGCCAGCAGAACAGGGTGGAACACTGAAGCTTTCTTT.

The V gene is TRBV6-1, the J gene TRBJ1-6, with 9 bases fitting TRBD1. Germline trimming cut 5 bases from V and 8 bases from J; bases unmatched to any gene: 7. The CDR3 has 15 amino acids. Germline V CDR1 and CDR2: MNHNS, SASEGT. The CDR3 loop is CASSQLQGADSPLHF. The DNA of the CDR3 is TGTGCCAGCAGTCAGTTACAGGGGGCGGATTCACCCCTCCACTTT.

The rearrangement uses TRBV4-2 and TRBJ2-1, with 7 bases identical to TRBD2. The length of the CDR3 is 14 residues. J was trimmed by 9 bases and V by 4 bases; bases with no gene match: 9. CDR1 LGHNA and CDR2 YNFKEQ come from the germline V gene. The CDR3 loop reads CASSRGRLAVEQFF. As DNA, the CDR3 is TGTGCCAGCAGCCGCGGAAGACTAGCTGTTGAGCAGTTCTTC.

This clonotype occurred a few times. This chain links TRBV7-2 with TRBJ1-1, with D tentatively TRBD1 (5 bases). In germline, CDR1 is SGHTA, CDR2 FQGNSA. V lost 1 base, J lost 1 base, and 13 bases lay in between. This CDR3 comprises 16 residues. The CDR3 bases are TGTGCCAGCAGCTTAGTTTGGGGGTCTAGGAACACTGAAGCTTTCTTT. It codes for CASSLVWGSRNTEAFF.